Shown below are 12 T cell receptor beta chains from a single sample sequenced in a study of cytomegalovirus exposure and HLA in healthy donors. The PCR contained 60 Vbeta and 13 Jbeta primers. The protocol was immunoSEQ multiplex PCR, while the TCRdb copy is restricted to in-frame clones and leaves out a portion. The sample yields around 140,000 clones, roughly 85% seen once. Sequencing was performed on PBMCs. All receptors derive from a man aged 35 to 55 in good health and CMV-seronegative.

V and J are TRBV19 and TRBJ1-5; 11 nucleotides match TRBD1. Germline V gene lookup returns CDR1 LNHDA and CDR2 SQIVND (reference sequence). V trimming: 9 bases; J trimming: 3 bases; junction bases outside the gene matches: 7. This CDR3 has 15 amino acids. The CDR3 DNA reads as TGTGCCAGCACCCGGGACAGGGGGTTCAATCAGCCCCAGCATTTT. It is translated as CASTRDRGFNQPQHF.

The chain uses TRBV29-1 and TRBJ2-5, with 12 bases identical to TRBD1. The J call may be mistaken, given a closer DNA end match to TRBJ2-7. The CDR3 spans 13 residues. CDR1 is SQVTM, CDR2 ANQGSEA, per germline. The CDR3 here is CSVQGQGAYEQYF. The CDR3 region has the DNA TGCAGCGTACAGGGACAGGGGGCTTACGAGCAGTACTTC.

The rearrangement uses TRBV10-3 and TRBJ1-5; the D is unclear. V was cut by 4 bases and J by 4 bases, with 8 bases left in between. The CDR3 totals 13 residues. Germline CDR1 reads ENHRY; CDR2 reads SYGVKD. CDR3 DNA sequence: TGTGCCATCAGTGGAACGGAGAATCAGCCCCAGCATTTT. Its translation: CAISGTENQPQHF.

The rearrangement joins TRBV5-8 to TRBJ2-2, with D maybe TRBD2 (5 bases). Trimming took off 3 bases at V and 4 bases at J, with 13 bases between the two ends. The CDR3 has 15 amino acids. The germline V gene encodes CDR1 SGHTS and CDR2 YDEGEE. The CDR3 DNA reads as TGTGCCAGCAGCTCGGGAAGGGATCCCACCGGGGAGCTGTTTTTT. Translation: CASSSGRDPTGELFF.

This chain connects TRBV6-5 to TRBJ2-1; a weak D match, TRBD1 (5 bases). This CDR3 region has 16 residues. Trimming removed 2 bases at V and 2 bases at J, with 13 bases between. The germline gives CDR1 MNHEY, CDR2 SVGAGI. The CDR3 here is CASSYLDRVPYNEQFF. CDR3 in DNA: TGTGCCAGCAGTTACCTTGACAGAGTCCCCTACAATGAGCAGTTCTTC.

The V call is TRBV5-5, the J call TRBJ1-1; 8 bases are a match to TRBD1. CDR1 and CDR2 (germline): SGHKS, YYEKEE (reference sequence). V shed 4 bases, J shed 7 bases, and the junction held 3 bases outside the gene matches. There are 12 residues in the CDR3. CDR3 bases: TGTGCCAGCAGCGGACAGGGAAATGAAGCTTTCTTT. Translated: CASSGQGNEAFF.

Regarding this clone: Other DNA sequences in the sample encode the same CDR3. The genes are TRBV5-1 and TRBJ2-3, with D possibly matching TRBD2 (6 bases). The CDR3 is 14 residues long. The germline V and J ends were trimmed by 0 bases and 6 bases, with 11 bases remaining between them. In germline, CDR1 is SGHRS, CDR2 YFSETQ. The DNA for the CDR3 is TGCGCCAGCAGCTTGGCCGTAGGGACTGATACGCAGTATTTT. It translates to CASSLAVGTDTQYF.

V usage is TRBV5-6 and J usage is TRBJ2-7, with 9 bases that match TRBD1. In germline, CDR1 is SGHDT, CDR2 YYEEEE. The CDR3 has 17 amino acids. The junction had 14 bases not matched to a gene; V was cut back by 1 base and J by 6 bases. The CDR3 DNA is TGTGCCAGCAGCTTGTCGAAGTGGGGACAGGGAGCGCTCGAGCAGTACTTC. It encodes CASSLSKWGQGALEQYF. Looking up the rest from reference TRBV5-6 and TRBJ2-7 gives the full variable domain: DAGVTQSPTHLIKTRGQQVTLRCSPKSGHDTVSWYQQALGQGPQFIFQYYEEEERQRGNFPDRFSGHQFPNYSSELNVNALLLGDSALYLCASSLSKWGQGALEQYFGPGTRLTVT.

The chain carries TRBV27 and TRBJ2-1, with TRBD2 matching over 7 bases. This CDR3 is built from 15 residues. The junction had 6 bases not matched to a gene; V was cut back by 2 bases and J by 5 bases. Germline CDR1 MNHEY, CDR2 SMNVEV (reference sequence). The DNA of the CDR3 is TGTGCCAGCAGTTTAGAAGGTCTAGCGGACAATGAGCAGTTCTTC. It yields the protein CASSLEGLADNEQFF.

J is TRBJ2-7 and V is TRBV4-1; D call uncertain. Germline loops: CDR1 MGHRA, CDR2 YSYEKL. The length of the CDR3 is 13 residues. Trimming took off 4 bases at V and 5 bases at J, with 12 bases between the two ends. CDR3 amino acids: CASSLVAWDEQYF. CDR3 DNA sequence: TGCGCCAGCAGCCTGGTAGCTTGGGACGAGCAGTACTTC.

V usage is TRBV5-6 and J usage is TRBJ2-3; the D is unclear. The CDR3 contains 15 residues. Germline V gene data show CDR1 as SGHDT and CDR2 as YYEEEE. Trimming shortened V by 0 bases and J by 3 bases, and 11 bases separated the two germline ends. The CDR3 protein is CASSLVTSITDTQYF. For the CDR3, the DNA is TGTGCCAGCAGCTTGGTCACTTCTATTACAGATACGCAGTATTTT.

The chain carries TRBV28 and TRBJ2-7; TRBD1 aligns across 8 bases. The V segment lost 8 bases and the J segment 3 bases; nucleotides outside the gene matches: 6. The germline V gene encodes CDR1 MDHEN and CDR2 SYDVKM. The CDR3 covers 13 residues. DNA of the CDR3: TGTGCCAGCGCTGGACAGGGTATCTACGAGCAGTACTTC. Translating gives CASAGQGIYEQYF.